This record concerns one TCR beta chain sequence. It lacks a known antigen. The sample holds no much larger clone one base away, and base qualities are not on file. The library was made by the immunoSEQ multiplex PCR assay. For the multiplex PCR, a mixture combining 60 forward primers for TCR Vbeta segments and 13 reverse primers for TCR Jbeta segments was used. A multiplex PCR assay on genomic DNA amplified the CDR3 region of rearranged TCR beta genes. The Illumina HiSeq System was used to sequence the amplified TCR beta libraries as 87-base-pair reads. Concerning the study's data processing: A later analysis counted about 82 million unique TCR beta chains across the 690 or so repertoires, and around 12 million of these chains were shared by at least two donors. Raw reads were error-corrected and collapsed into unique sequences by a nearest-neighbor algorithm in which closely related sequences were merged to remove PCR and sequencing errors. Alignment of CDR3 sequences to IMGT reference sequences was used to assign V, D and J gene segments. For a sequence to be retained, a match of at least six nucleotides was required to both a V gene segment and a J gene segment. Rearrangements were classified as productive when the CDR3 lacked stop codons and remained in frame with V and J, and all other rearrangements were classified as non-productive. Following IMGT convention, CDR3 was defined as the stretch from the second conserved V-encoded cysteine to the conserved J-encoded phenylalanine. In an earlier analysis of around 640 of the donors, sequences lacking an unambiguous match to a single V gene segment were excluded. An earlier analysis of approximately 590 of the donors called V segments functional above 56.7% productive rearrangements and segregating when the between-donor standard deviation exceeded 5%. A statistical classification framework was built to diagnose cytomegalovirus status from the catalog of TCR beta chain sequences. A later analysis assigned V and J genes by comparing TCR nucleotide sequences with IMGT/GENE-DB human TR gene sequences. A later analysis assigned CDR3 sequences and most-parsimonious VDJ recombination scenarios with the TCRdist pipeline. In a later analysis, each TCR beta chain was defined by its CDR3 amino acid sequence together with its V-gene family, and reads lacking a unique V-gene family were excluded. In a later analysis, several hundred highly shared, low-generation-probability nucleotide sequences were removed to address suspected cross-contamination and a sequencing artifact. In a later analysis, a clonal expansion index for each public chain was calculated from normalized within-repertoire ranks of inferred template counts. In a later analysis, generation probabilities were computed using a VDJ recombination model fitted to out-of-frame rearrangements, and the results were checked against IGoR. Hypergeometric tests were used in a later analysis to score TCR-TCR, TCR-HLA and TCR-CMV co-occurrence, with a repertoire-size bias correction applied to the TCR pairs. A later analysis estimated false discovery rates by permuting HLA or CMV assignments 20 times. In a later analysis, co-occurring TCRs were grouped with DBSCAN, and TCRdist sequence similarity was added when clustering was performed within HLA-allele-positive subsets. Repertoires with fewer than 30,000 or more than 120,000 public chains, plus five repertoires with anomalous nucleotide sharing, were excluded from co-occurrence clustering. Here the immuneACCESS table is served through TCRdb, limited to in-frame sequences with V and J called. Missing clones are a known gap in these copies; in checked studies unresolved V genes cover under half, and the rest lacks a known reason. Clone size and V and J calls were adopted from that table, with D and trimming inferred from the DNA. Recorded for this sample are approximately 220,000 clones; about 82% of them occurred a single time. The ten largest clones represent about 3.1% of the sample.

These data originate in a study of cytomegalovirus exposure and HLA in healthy donors (dated by TCRdb to about 2017). Turning to the overall study: In an earlier analysis of roughly 590 of the donors, 250 to 300 Gb of sequence data and 117 million unique TCR beta sequences from about 190 million T cells were reported. An early release covering over 500 HLA-typed donors comprised 250 to 350 gigabases of sequencing data and tens of millions of unique TCR sequences. Of the approximately 400 genotyped donors, roughly 76% were placed in the genetic ancestry cluster associated with self-reported Caucasian donors. The study was designed to test whether signatures of past pathogen exposure could be identified by cataloging public T cell receptors. The T cell repertoires of several hundred subjects were profiled by immunosequencing and related to cytomegalovirus serostatus. Along with the roughly 700-subject first cohort, a separate validation cohort of around 120 different subjects was used. To predict cytomegalovirus infection status, the study combined high-throughput TCR immunosequencing, statistical association of individual TCRs with disease status, and machine learning. A later analysis re-analyzed previously published TCR beta repertoires from 550 to 700 donors and added high-resolution HLA genotyping to study TCR occurrence patterns. The later analysis used no new phenotypic data to find candidate immune exposures, relying instead on TCR beta sequences and their occurrence across donors. An earlier analysis of roughly 580 of the donors used high-throughput TCR beta sequencing to judge whether each TCR beta V gene segment behaved as functional or pseudogenic. Donor age, sex, ethnicity and CMV serostatus were compiled together with the repertoire data. Genome-wide SNP genotypes for about 55% of the roughly 670 donors were used in a later genetic analysis, which treated that subset as a discovery cohort. All discovery cohort repertoires had been generated on a single sequencing platform. Both class I and class II loci were covered by HLA typing, at four-digit resolution. The number of donors typed differed by locus, with 629-630 for A, B, C, DRB1 and DQB1, 522 for DQA1, over 600 for DPA1, and approximately 470 for DPB1. Four or five DR-DQ haplotypes were treated as single units for association and clustering because of strong linkage in the cohort. Among almost 400 genotyped donors of the cohort, an average of around 240,000 unique TCR beta nucleotide sequences were sequenced per donor, about a sixth of them non-productive. Findings and caveats that apply to the study as a whole: It was suggested by the authors that the approach could potentially be generalized to other disease states and immunological phenotypes. In a later analysis, several top co-occurrence clusters were reported to appear linked to parvovirus B19, influenza, CMV and Epstein-Barr virus. The only immune exposure information available for the cohort was CMV serostatus. The study listed 164 TCR beta chains as associated with cytomegalovirus. An association between a missense DCLRE1C variant and V-gene and J-gene trimming of TCR beta chains was found in a later genetic analysis and replicated in an independent cohort. Because counts were too low, approximately 15 rarely observed V segments, including chromosome 9 orphons, were excluded from the earlier analysis of fewer than 650 of the donors. According to a later genetic analysis, donors in an Asian-associated ancestry cluster had fewer N-insertions in productive TCRs than the approximately 670-donor mean. A later analysis found that TCR association rates varied across HLA loci, with DRB1 alleles showing the most associated TCRs and HLA-C alleles the fewest. A cluster of highly shared sequence variants was judged likely to be a technical artifact of the sequencing pipeline. In a later analysis, most CMV-associated TCR beta chains were found to appear HLA-restricted, with HLA associations seemingly driven largely by CMV exposure. Because HLA typing was missing for some donors at each locus, association tests included only the typed subset. Across donors, most TCR sequences were observed very rarely, whereas some public TCRs were present in many individuals. A further reported finding was that TCR beta sequences accurately predicted the HLA-A and HLA-B alleles for most subjects in the first cohort. In an earlier analysis of over 550 of the donors, most TCR beta V segments were observed in productive rearrangements about 90% or about 30% of the time, broadly matching IMGT annotations. In both the original and validation cohorts, the classifier was reported to diagnose cytomegalovirus status with high specificity and sensitivity. Assigning TCR associations to individual alleles was difficult when HLA alleles, especially DR and DQ, strongly co-occurred. At a false discovery rate of 0.05, a later analysis linked under 20,000 TCR beta sequences to specific HLA alleles. A later analysis found that HLA-associated TCR beta chains were more clonally expanded and had lower generation probabilities than equally common non-associated chains. Linkage disequilibrium might explain the correlated functional status among segregating V segments, but an unknown experimental factor could not be ruled out. A few of the identified cytomegalovirus-associated TCR beta chains were confirmed in vitro to be specific for cytomegalovirus antigens. The cohort was sequenced for TCR beta chains only, and without alpha or paired-chain data the features that could be detected were limited. Some IMGT-functional V segments, including TRBV6-2 and TRBV6-3, could not be distinguished by the 87-base-pair reads and were therefore excluded. Roughly uniform sequencing depth across donors was assumed in presence/absence analyses, although this assumption may not hold.

The cohort consisted of more than 650 healthy bone marrow donors. Cohort members were all nominally healthy when sampled, although unrecorded immune exposures were likely present. The donor was CMV seronegative and was included in the group of a few hundred seronegative cohort members. A peripheral blood sample was provided by each donor, and peripheral blood mononuclear cells were used for TCR beta sequencing. Genomic DNA extraction from the blood cell samples was performed with the Qiagen DNeasy Blood Extraction Kit. The CDR3 contains 16 residues, cysteine and phenylalanine counted. The kept DNA is CDR3 alone, 48 bases in frame from the first base. Looking up the germline V gene yields CDR1 SGHTA and CDR2 FQGTGA. Trimming leaves V shorter by 3 bases and J shorter by 2 bases, with the junction holding 7 bases beyond the gene matches.

The chain is made from TRBV7-3 and TRBJ2-3; 8 central nucleotides agree with TRBD2. Sample: PBMCs. The sequence derives from a man aged 30 to 45 in good health and CMV-seronegative. The DNA sequence is TGTGCCAGCAGCTTTAGTTCCGGGGGGGCCACAGATACGCAGTATTTT. Its translation is CASSFSSGGATDTQYF.